A single sample is the source of the 19 T cell receptor beta chains below, sequenced in a study of blood T cell repertoires in COVID-19. Assay used: immunoSEQ multiplex PCR; TCRdb lists only in-frame clones, some missing. The sample records 75,000 to 90,000 clones, roughly 87% being singletons. The sequencing sample was made of peripheral blood. The receptor set was obtained from a young man with COVID-19, enrolled during active disease.

The genes are TRBV7-2 and TRBJ2-2; TRBD2 matches 10 bases. Germline V gene lookup returns CDR1 SGHTA and CDR2 FQGNSA. With V trimmed by 5 bases and J by 2 bases, 5 bases remained unmatched. The length of the CDR3 is 16 residues. The CDR3 bases are TGTGCCAGCAGCCGGACTAGCGGTCGTAACACCGGGGAGCTGTTTTTT. Its translation: CASSRTSGRNTGELFF.

This sequence joins TRBV5-4 and TRBJ2-7; the D is unclear. Per germline, CDR1 SGHNT and CDR2 YYREEE (reference sequence). Trimming removed 2 bases from V and 3 bases from J, with 15 bases in between. The CDR3 sequence is 15 residues long. In DNA, the CDR3 is TGTGCCAGCAGCTTCTCCCCCGCAGCGATCTACGAGCAGTACTTC. It translates to CASSFSPAAIYEQYF. Based on the CDR3 plus reference TRBV5-4 and TRBJ2-7, the full variable domain is ETGVTQSPTHLIKTRGQQVTLRCSSQSGHNTVSWYQQALGQGPQFIFQYYREEENGRGNFPPRFSGLQFPNYSSELNVNALELDDSALYLCASSFSPAAIYEQYFGPGTRLTVT.

The V and J genes are TRBV19 and TRBJ2-3, with TRBD1 matching 7 bases. This CDR3 contains 16 residues. J gave up 0 bases and V 5 bases, and 8 bases lay outside the gene matches. Germline V gives CDR1 LNHDA, CDR2 SQIVND (reference sequence). Here the CDR3 DNA reads TGTGCCAGTAGTTCCGGGACAGCATCTAGCACAGATACGCAGTATTTT. As protein: CASSSGTASSTDTQYF.

V usage is TRBV4-2 and J usage is TRBJ2-7; 7 positions agree with TRBD2. Germline V CDR1 and CDR2: LGHNA, YNFKEQ. This CDR3 region has 15 residues. The trim removed 1 base at V and 5 bases at J, leaving 8 bases unmatched. CDR3 protein: CASSQGFREDHEQYF. CDR3 coding DNA: TGTGCCAGCAGCCAAGGTTTCCGGGAGGACCACGAGCAGTACTTC.

This chain links TRBV13 with TRBJ2-5; TRBD2 matches at 7 bases. This CDR3 comprises 15 residues. The germline V gene has CDR1 PRHDT and CDR2 FYEKMQ (reference sequence). Trimming at V came to 4 bases and at J to 4 bases, leaving 9 bases not matched to a gene. In DNA form, the CDR3 reads TGTGCCAGCAGCTCGGGACTAAAAGAGGGAGAGACCCAGTACTTC. Translating it yields CASSSGLKEGETQYF.

This clone was found a few times. The V gene is TRBV5-1, the J gene TRBJ2-3; no firm D call. CDR1 and CDR2 from the germline V gene are SGHRS and YFSETQ. The V and J ends lost 0 bases and 0 bases respectively, with 14 bases between them. CDR3 size: 17 residues. The CDR3 region is CASSLAAFSSSTDTQYF. CDR3 coding DNA: TGCGCCAGCAGCTTGGCCGCCTTTAGCTCTAGCACAGATACGCAGTATTTT.

The V and J genes are TRBV4-3 and TRBJ2-7; 12 bases fit TRBD2. This CDR3 spans 16 amino acids. Looked up from germline, CDR1 is LGHNA and CDR2 is YSLEER. With 1 base clipped from V and 4 bases from J, the junction kept 5 bases outside the gene matches. The CDR3 loop reads CASSQGLAGARYEQYF. The CDR3 nucleotides read TGCGCCAGCAGCCAAGGACTAGCGGGAGCTAGGTACGAGCAGTACTTC.

The chain recombines TRBV6-2 or TRBV6-3 with TRBJ2-1; 12 bases match TRBD2. This CDR3 has 16 residues. Germline V gene data show CDR1 as MNHEY and CDR2 as SVGEGT. V shed 0 bases, J shed 5 bases, and the junction held 2 bases outside the gene matches. This CDR3 is CASSYSRLAGDNEQFF. CDR3 sequence (DNA): TGTGCCAGCAGTTACTCGCGACTAGCGGGGGACAATGAGCAGTTCTTC.

The chain couples TRBV30 to TRBJ1-5; 8 nucleotides align to TRBD1. V lost 1 base to trimming and J lost 4 bases; unmatched junction nucleotides: 9. The CDR3 covers 16 residues. Germline V lookup: CDR1 GTSNPN, CDR2 SVGIG (reference sequence). CDR3 sequence: CAWSDIQGEWNQPQHF. DNA of the CDR3: TGTGCCTGGAGTGACATACAGGGGGAATGGAATCAGCCCCAGCATTTT.

The chain has TRBV9 and TRBJ1-2; no definite D call. V was shortened by 2 bases and J by 1 base, with 6 bases between the two germline ends. The CDR3 extends over 13 amino acids. Germline values: CDR1 SGDLS, CDR2 YYNGEE. This CDR3 reads CASSVGGNYGYTF. The CDR3 coding sequence is TGTGCCAGCAGCGTTGGAGGTAACTATGGCTACACCTTC.

The sample holds a few counts of this clone. The CDR3 DNA is TGTGCCAGCAGCTTGTTGGGGCTTGGGGCTGAAGCTTTCTTT. This translates into CASSLLGLGAEAFF. J is TRBJ1-1 and V is TRBV7-2; tentatively, D is TRBD1 (5 bases). V lost 3 bases, J lost 6 bases, and 14 bases lay in between. The CDR3 loop spans 14 amino acids. Germline CDR1 and CDR2: SGHTA and FQGNSA.

The chain recombines TRBV7-9 with TRBJ1-1; TRBD1 might be the D (6 bases). Germline CDR1 and CDR2: SEHNR and FQNEAQ (reference sequence). The V end lost 8 bases, the J end lost 0 bases, and 19 bases lay between the germline ends. The CDR3 runs 16 residues. CDR3 in amino acids: CASSNPGTTMNTEAFF. The CDR3 coding sequence is TGTGCCAGCTCGAATCCCGGGACAACAATGAACACTGAAGCTTTCTTT.

The CDR3 region has the DNA TGTGCCAGCAGCCAAGCCAGCGGGAGACCTCCGGGCAATGAGCAGTTCTTC. Protein product: CASSQASGRPPGNEQFF. This chain connects TRBV3-1 (or the pseudogene TRBV3-2) to TRBJ2-1, with 8 bases that match TRBD2. Trimming took 1 base from V and 6 from J; bases not matched to a gene: 11. Germline values: CDR1 LGHDT, CDR2 YNNKEL (reference sequence). The CDR3 is made up of 17 amino acids.

The chain couples TRBV30 to TRBJ2-1; 11 nucleotides align to TRBD1. This CDR3 contains 15 residues. Per germline, CDR1 GTSNPN and CDR2 SVGIG (reference sequence). Trimming took 0 bases from V and 5 from J; bases not matched to a gene: 3. This CDR3 reads CAWSVGQGAHNEQFF. DNA for the CDR3: TGTGCCTGGAGTGTAGGACAGGGGGCCCACAATGAGCAGTTCTTC.

The genes are TRBV7-8 and TRBJ2-3; 10 nucleotides line up with TRBD2. The trim removed 0 bases at V and 1 base at J, leaving 4 bases unmatched. The CDR3 is 17 amino acids. CDR1 SGHVS and CDR2 FQNEAQ come from the germline V gene. This CDR3 reads CASSLAHGTSGTDTQYF. DNA for the CDR3: TGTGCCAGCAGCTTAGCCCACGGGACTAGCGGCACAGATACGCAGTATTTT.

The V gene is TRBV29-1, the J gene TRBJ1-5; D is unresolved. Trimming removed 0 bases at V and 15 bases at J, with 18 bases between. Germline loops: CDR1 SQVTM, CDR2 ANQGSEA. The CDR3 spans 13 residues. The CDR3 here is CSVEDSRSGESHF. CDR3 in DNA: TGCAGCGTTGAAGATTCGAGATCCGGGGAGTCGCATTTT.

The chain is built from TRBV5-4 and TRBJ2-3; D is possibly TRBD2 (6 bases). CDR3 size: 16 residues. V was pared by 4 bases and J by 5 bases, with 20 bases between. Germline assignment: CDR1 SGHNT and CDR2 YYREEE (reference sequence). CDR3 nucleotides: TGTGCCAGCAGCCTGGGCAGGCCTAGCGCCCGAGATACGCAGTATTTT. Amino acids: CASSLGRPSARDTQYF.

As to this clone: One end of the junction does not line up with germline, which may come from a read error. This rearrangement joins TRBV6-4 to TRBJ1-4; D not certain. Germline CDR1 MRHNA, CDR2 SNTAGT. This CDR3 region has 16 residues. The CDR3: CASRLRQHATNEKLLF. CDR3 coding DNA: TGTGCCAGCAGGCTCCGGCAGCATGCAACTAATGAAAAACTGCTTTTT.

The chain links TRBV19 to TRBJ2-5; a weak D match, TRBD2 (6 bases). V was shortened by 8 bases and J by 2 bases, with 12 bases between the two germline ends. The CDR3 spans 13 residues. Germline-derived CDR1 and CDR2 are LNHDA and SQIVND (reference sequence). CDR3 region: CASRRGNQETQYF. The CDR3 DNA is TGTGCCAGTCGACGGGGGAATCAAGAGACCCAGTACTTC.